One sample yielded the 8 T cell receptor beta chains listed below, sequenced in a study of T cells after yellow fever vaccination. From the 5' RACE reads, TCRdb called clonotypes with MiXCR, one entry per CDR3 protein. This table has 500,000 to 650,000 distinct CDR3 sequences, approximately 13% appearing once. Here the sequenced sample was PBMCs, taken on the day of the yellow fever booster vaccination. The source of these receptors is a young man who received the YFV17D yellow fever vaccine.

This clonotype was counted many times. This chain uses TRBV12-3 or TRBV12-4 with TRBJ2-5; 7 positions match TRBD2. Unmatched junction bases numbered 7, after V lost 1 base and J lost 5 bases. CDR3 length equals 15 residues. The CDR3 DNA sequence: TGTGCCAGCAGTTTAGGGGGAGGGCCCTGGGAGACCCAGTACTTC. Translating it yields CASSLGGGPWETQYF.

Only a few counts were recorded for this clonotype. The rearrangement joins TRBV7-2 to TRBJ2-1; no definite D call. The CDR3 is 16 amino acids. V lost 2 bases and J 0 bases, leaving 11 bases between the germline ends. Germline loops: CDR1 SGHTA, CDR2 FQGNSA. In DNA form, the CDR3 reads TGTGCCAGCAGCTTAATATTTGGCAGCTCCTACAATGAGCAGTTCTTC. Protein: CASSLIFGSSYNEQFF.

This clonotype was recorded a few times. This sequence joins TRBV5-4 and TRBJ1-1, with D possibly matching TRBD1 (6 bases). CDR1 and CDR2 from the germline V gene are SGHNT and YYREEE (reference sequence). The ends were cut back, 3 bases at V and 7 bases at J, with 19 bases in the middle. The CDR3 is made up of 15 amino acids. This CDR3 reads CASSYRVPTVVEAFF. DNA of the CDR3: TGTGCCAGCAGCTACAGGGTCCCGACGGTGGTTGAAGCTTTCTTT.

This clonotype was counted only a few times. The gene calls are TRBV27 and TRBJ1-1; 9 positions agree with TRBD1. The CDR3 totals 16 residues. Looked up from germline, CDR1 is MNHEY and CDR2 is SMNVEV (reference sequence). V dropped 5 bases and J dropped 5; count of bases not matched to a gene: 12. The CDR3: CASSTDRGTAWTEAFF. Written as DNA, the CDR3 is TGTGCCAGCAGTACGGACAGGGGAACGGCGTGGACTGAAGCTTTCTTT.

This clonotype was seen at least ten times. One base away lies a much larger clone, so this may be a sequencing read error. The chain carries TRBV5-1 and TRBJ2-1; no clear D. The CDR3 length is 11 residues. Germline V lookup: CDR1 SGHRS, CDR2 YFSETQ. Trimming pared 5 bases from V and 6 bases from J, leaving 6 bases between. CDR3 nucleotides: TGCGCCAGCAGGTTAGGCAATGAGCAGTTCTTC. Translating it yields CASRLGNEQFF.

This clonotype was recorded a few times. The V and J genes are TRBV20-1 and TRBJ2-5, with 8 bases fitting TRBD1. Germline CDR1 and CDR2: DFQATT and SNEGSKA (reference sequence). The V gene end was trimmed by 6 bases and the J gene end by 4 bases; junction bases not matched to a gene: 13. This CDR3 comprises 15 residues. CDR3 bases: TGCAGTGCCCTTACCGGACAGGGTGGAGGAGAGACCCAGTACTTC. It is translated as CSALTGQGGGETQYF.

The rearrangement uses TRBV12-3 or TRBV12-4 and TRBJ2-1, with 8 bases identical to TRBD1. The CDR3 loop spans 15 amino acids. V shed 3 bases, J shed 8 bases, and the junction held 9 bases outside the gene matches. CDR3 protein: CASSLRPGGLDEQFF. The CDR3 DNA reads TGTGCCAGCAGTTTGAGGCCAGGGGGCTTGGATGAGCAGTTCTTC.

The V and J genes are TRBV14 and TRBJ2-7; 8 nucleotides match TRBD1. V shed 2 bases, J shed 2 bases, and the junction held 11 bases outside the gene matches. CDR3 length equals 17 residues. Germline CDR1 and CDR2: SGHDN and FVKESK. CDR3 nucleotides: TGTGCCAGCAGCCAACCCCACCTCCGGGACAGGCCCTACGAGCAGTACTTC. Translating it yields CASSQPHLRDRPYEQYF.